The rows below give T cell receptor beta chains drawn from one sample of a study of blood T cell repertoires in COVID-19. The method was immunoSEQ multiplex PCR; TCRdb's version includes in-frame clones alone and lacks a portion of them. The repertoire holds around 250,000 clones, with roughly 83% as singletons. Sequenced material: peripheral blood. The receptor set was obtained from a man at least 80 years old with acute or convalescent COVID-19. Both conserved end residues are part of each CDR3. Clone size is stated in some rows and not others, as once, few, many or a class when expanded.

v_gene	j_gene	abundance	CDR3aa
TRBV9	TRBJ1-2	-	CASSVGEGIYGYTF
TRBV27	TRBJ1-5	-	CASSLRGPGQPQHF
TRBV7-2	TRBJ1-4	-	CASSVSGTGAGKLFF
TRBV18	TRBJ2-3	-	CASSLIEVPKDTQYF
TRBV5-1	TRBJ1-2	-	CASDLTGDGYTF
TRBV3-1/TRBV3-2	TRBJ1-6	-	CASSPRQGADNSPLHF
TRBV6-4	TRBJ2-1	-	CASSDSILVREDNEQFF
TRBV24-1	TRBJ2-1	-	CATSTPAGDFTYNEQFF
TRBV2	TRBJ2-5	-	CASSEGGTNQETQYF
TRBV7-9	TRBJ2-5	-	CASSSRGGDGETQYF
TRBV27	TRBJ1-2	-	CASSFRQGRDGYTF
TRBV19	TRBJ2-6	-	CASNSDRGRAGANVLTF
TRBV3-1/TRBV3-2	TRBJ1-5	-	CASSQGQGNQPQHF
TRBV19	TRBJ2-3	-	CASSFEGLAGGVDTQYF
TRBV3-1/TRBV3-2	TRBJ1-2	-	CASSLLTGGGYTF
TRBV5-1	TRBJ1-4	-	CASSLVRGTNEKLFF
TRBV19	TRBJ1-5	-	CASSRHSSNQPQHF
TRBV18	TRBJ2-4	-	CASSPPGGTNIQYF
TRBV9	TRBJ2-1	-	CASSVGTSGAYNEQFF
TRBV23-1	TRBJ1-1	once	CASRRQGRRTEAFF
TRBV6-4	TRBJ2-1	-	CASSDSALLLYYNEQFF
TRBV6-5	TRBJ2-3	-	CASSWGTGGTDTQYF